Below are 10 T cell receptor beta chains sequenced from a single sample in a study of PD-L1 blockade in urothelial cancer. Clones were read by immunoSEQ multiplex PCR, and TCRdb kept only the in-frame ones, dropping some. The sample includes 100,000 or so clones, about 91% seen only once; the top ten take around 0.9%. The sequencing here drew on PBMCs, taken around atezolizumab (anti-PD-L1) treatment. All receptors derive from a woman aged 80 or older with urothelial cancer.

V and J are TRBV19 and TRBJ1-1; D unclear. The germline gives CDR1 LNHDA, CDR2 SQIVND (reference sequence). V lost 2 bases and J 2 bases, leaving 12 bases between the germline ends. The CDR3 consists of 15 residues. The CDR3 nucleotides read TGTGCCAGTAGTATATATTCCGCAGTTAACACTGAAGCTTTCTTT. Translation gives CASSIYSAVNTEAFF.

The CDR3 sequence: CASSDGGSTDTQYF. The CDR3 coding sequence is TGTGCCAGCAGCGACGGGGGAAGCACAGATACGCAGTATTTT. This chain uses TRBV6-1 with TRBJ2-3, with D perhaps TRBD2 (6 bases). The CDR3 has 14 amino acids. V shed 6 bases and J shed 0 bases, with 10 bases lying between them. Germline CDR1 reads MNHNS; CDR2 reads SASEGT.

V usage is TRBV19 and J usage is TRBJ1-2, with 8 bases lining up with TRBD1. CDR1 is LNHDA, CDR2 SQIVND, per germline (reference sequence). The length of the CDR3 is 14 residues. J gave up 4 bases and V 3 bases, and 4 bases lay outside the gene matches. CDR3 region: CASSIDRGSYGYTF. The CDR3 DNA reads TGTGCCAGTAGTATCGACAGGGGAAGCTATGGCTACACCTTC.

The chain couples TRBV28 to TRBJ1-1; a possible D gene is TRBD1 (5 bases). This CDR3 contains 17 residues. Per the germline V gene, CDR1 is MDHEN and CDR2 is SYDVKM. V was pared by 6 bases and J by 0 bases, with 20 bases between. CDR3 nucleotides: TGTGCCAGCAGCCATATCCGGGACTTAACCCTGAACACTGAAGCTTTCTTT. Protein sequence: CASSHIRDLTLNTEAFF.

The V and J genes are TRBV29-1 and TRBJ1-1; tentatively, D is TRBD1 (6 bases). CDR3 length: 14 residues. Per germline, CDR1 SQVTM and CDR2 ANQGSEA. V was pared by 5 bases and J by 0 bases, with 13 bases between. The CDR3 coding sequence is TGCAGCGTTAAACAGGGTCGGTTGAACACTGAAGCTTTCTTT. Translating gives CSVKQGRLNTEAFF.

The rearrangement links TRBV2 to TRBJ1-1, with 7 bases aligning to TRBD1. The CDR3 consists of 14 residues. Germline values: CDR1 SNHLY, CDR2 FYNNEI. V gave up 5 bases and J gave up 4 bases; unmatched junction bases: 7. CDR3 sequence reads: CASSSDRVGTEAFF. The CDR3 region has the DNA TGTGCCAGCAGTAGTGACAGGGTCGGCACTGAAGCTTTCTTT. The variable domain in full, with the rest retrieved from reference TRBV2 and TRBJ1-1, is EPEVTQTPSHQVTQMGQEVILRCVPISNHLYFYWYRQILGQKVEFLVSFYNNEISEKSEIFDDQFSVERPDGSNFTLKIRSTKLEDSAMYFCASSSDRVGTEAFFGQGTRLTVV.

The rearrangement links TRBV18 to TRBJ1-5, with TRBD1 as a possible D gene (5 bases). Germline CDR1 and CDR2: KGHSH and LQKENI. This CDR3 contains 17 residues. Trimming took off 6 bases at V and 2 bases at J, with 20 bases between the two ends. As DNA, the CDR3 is TGTGCCAGCTCTCAAACAGGCTTTGGTTTCGGCAATCAGCCCCAGCATTTT. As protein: CASSQTGFGFGNQPQHF.

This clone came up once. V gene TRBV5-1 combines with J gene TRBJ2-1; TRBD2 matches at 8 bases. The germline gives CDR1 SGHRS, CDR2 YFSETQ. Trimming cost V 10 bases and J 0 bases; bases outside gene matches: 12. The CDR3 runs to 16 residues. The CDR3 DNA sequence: TGCGCCTCGGGGGGGGCTAGCGCGTCCTCCTACAATGAGCAGTTCTTC. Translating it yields CASGGASASSYNEQFF.

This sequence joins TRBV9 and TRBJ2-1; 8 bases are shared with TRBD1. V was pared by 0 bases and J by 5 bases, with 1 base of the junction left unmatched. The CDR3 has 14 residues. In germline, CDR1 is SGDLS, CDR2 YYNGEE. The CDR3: CASSVGDRNNEQFF. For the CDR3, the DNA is TGTGCCAGCAGCGTAGGGGACAGGAACAATGAGCAGTTCTTC. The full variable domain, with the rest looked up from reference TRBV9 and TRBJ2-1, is DSGVTQTPKHLITATGQRVTLRCSPRSGDLSVYWYQQSLDQGLQFLIQYYNGEERAKGNILERFSAQQFPDLHSELNLSSLELGDSALYFCASSVGDRNNEQFFGPGTRLTVL.

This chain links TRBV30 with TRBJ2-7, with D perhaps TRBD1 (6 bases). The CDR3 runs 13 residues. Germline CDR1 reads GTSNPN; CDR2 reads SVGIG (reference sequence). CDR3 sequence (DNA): TGTGCTCACCGACAGGCGAGCTCCTACGAGCAGTACTTC. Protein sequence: CAHRQASSYEQYF.